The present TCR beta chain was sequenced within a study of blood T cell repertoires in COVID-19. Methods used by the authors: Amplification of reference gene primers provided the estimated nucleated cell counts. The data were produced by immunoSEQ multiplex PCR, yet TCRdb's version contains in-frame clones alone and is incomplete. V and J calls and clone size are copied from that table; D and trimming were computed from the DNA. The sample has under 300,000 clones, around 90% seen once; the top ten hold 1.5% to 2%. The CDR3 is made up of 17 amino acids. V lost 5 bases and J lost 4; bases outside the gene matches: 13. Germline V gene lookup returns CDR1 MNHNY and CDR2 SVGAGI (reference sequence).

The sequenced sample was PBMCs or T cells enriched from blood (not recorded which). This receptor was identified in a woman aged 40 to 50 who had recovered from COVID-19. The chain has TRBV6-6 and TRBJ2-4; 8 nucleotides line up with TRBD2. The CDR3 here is CASSPLGGSSGKNIQYF. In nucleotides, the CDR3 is TGTGCCAGCAGTCCTCTCGGTGGGTCTAGCGGGAAAAACATTCAGTACTTC.